The sequence of this T cell receptor beta chain was determined in a study of T cell repertoires in cytomegalovirus infection. For the study at large: Well-studied HLA-B-restricted CMV epitopes were used in the study alongside recently identified HLA-C-restricted ones.

Concerning this clonotype itself: The target antigen is unknown.

Study-wide findings and caveats: Cumulative public TCR beta family frequency identified carriers of CMV plus the relevant HLA.

Using its own MiXCR run on the reads, TCRdb lists one record per CDR3 protein. The sample carries about 52,000 distinct CDR3 sequences, roughly 20% recorded once. Germline V gene lookup returns CDR1 SQVTM and CDR2 ANQGSEA. V lost 3 bases and J lost 3; bases outside the gene matches: 14. CDR3 length: 17 amino acids. J is TRBJ2-5 and V is TRBV29-1; 9 bases map to TRBD1. The sequencing used CD8+ T cells from cultured PBMCs, collected from culture after CMV antigen stimulation. This clonotype was sampled from a human donor in good health (CMV status not recorded). Some clones in this sample may be carry-over from other donors' samples. Written as DNA, the CDR3 is TGCAGCGTTGAGGGGGGTCCGGGACAGGGTGTGGAAGAGACCCAGTACTTC. It encodes CSVEGGPGQGVEETQYF.